Listed below are T cell receptor beta chains from one sample, sequenced in a study of blood T cell repertoires in COVID-19. Using immunoSEQ multiplex PCR, the repertoire was profiled, and TCRdb retains in-frame clones only, with some absent. The sample has 71,000 or so clones, about four fifths seen once. The sequenced sample consisted of peripheral blood. Receptor source: a man in his sixties or seventies with acute or convalescent COVID-19. The CDR3 runs from the conserved cysteine through the conserved F or W. Fields, in order: clone size, D gene, V gene, J gene, CDR3 DNA, CDR3 protein. D genes are given only for firm matches. Some rows have no size entry. The others give once, few or many, or a class for an expanded clone.

>.|.|TRBV18|TRBJ1-2
TGTGCCAGCTCACCCCCCTCTCGGGAAAGCGGCTACACCTTC
CASSPPSRESGYTF
>.|.|TRBV5-1|TRBJ1-4
TGCGCCAGCAGCGATTCAGGGGCGAGAGGTGAAAAACTGTTTTTT
CASSDSGARGEKLFF
>.|TRBD1|TRBV15|TRBJ1-5
TGTGCCACCAGCAGAGTCGGGACAGGGTATGTTCAGCCCCAGCATTTT
CATSRVGTGYVQPQHF
>few|.|TRBV11-3|TRBJ1-6
TGTGCCAGCAGCTTAGGACAGAGCTCGTCACCCCTCCACTTT
CASSLGQSSSPLHF
>.|TRBD2|TRBV11-3|TRBJ2-1
TGTGCCAGCAGCTTAGATATTAGCGGGAGTCGAAACAATGAGCAGTTCTTC
CASSLDISGSRNNEQFF
>.|.|TRBV20-1|TRBJ1-5
TGCAGTGCTAGATCATATCAGCCCCAGCATTTT
CSARSYQPQHF
>.|TRBD1|TRBV7-8|TRBJ1-1
TGTGCCAGCAGCTTCCCGAGGGTGGGAAACAGGGGGCACACTGAAGCTTTCTTT
CASSFPRVGNRGHTEAFF
>.|.|TRBV28|TRBJ1-1
TGTGCCAGTGTCCCCGGAGGGAAGAACACTGAAGCTTTCTTT
CASVPGGKNTEAFF
>.|TRBD2|TRBV10-1|TRBJ2-3
TGCGCCAGCAGTGCCAGACTAGCGGGAGAGGGGACAGATACGCAGTATTTT
CASSARLAGEGTDTQYF
>few|.|TRBV30|TRBJ1-1
TGTGCCTGGTCCGAAGGCGGGGGGCTCGCGGACACTGAAGCTTTCTTT
CAWSEGGGLADTEAFF
>.|TRBD2|TRBV28|TRBJ2-3
TGTGCCAGCAGTTTAACCGGGACTAGCGGGAGAGTGAGGACAGATACGCAGTATTTT
CASSLTGTSGRVRTDTQYF
>once|TRBD1|TRBV3-1/TRBV3-2|TRBJ1-2
TGTGCCAGCAGCCCGGGACAGGCTTTTTATGGCTACACCTTC
CASSPGQAFYGYTF
>.|.|TRBV10-2|TRBJ1-5
TGCGCCACCATGGTGACAGTCAATCAGCCCCAGCATTTT
CATMVTVNQPQHF
>.|.|TRBV9|TRBJ1-1
TGTGCCAGCAGCGTAGTGGGGGGAGGTGAAGCTTTCTTT
CASSVVGGGEAFF
>.|.|TRBV20-1|TRBJ1-1
TGCAGTGCTAGTTCCGGTCCCCCTGAAGCTTTCTTT
CSASSGPPEAFF
>.|.|TRBV6-5|TRBJ1-1
TGTGCCAGCAGGAGATCAGAGGTAATAGAAGCTTTCTTT
CASRRSEVIEAFF
>.|TRBD1|TRBV6-2/TRBV6-3|TRBJ1-5
TGTGCCAGCAGCTGGTCCGGGGACAGGTCGGTCCAGCCCCAGCATTTT
CASSWSGDRSVQPQHF
>few|.|TRBV15|TRBJ1-1
TGTGCCACCAGCAGAGGTCGGGGGAGGACGGGGGAAGCTTTCTTT
CATSRGRGRTGEAFF
>.|TRBD1|TRBV10-1|TRBJ2-2
TGCGCCAGCAGTGAGTCAATCCAGGGGGACACCGGGGAGCTGTTTTTT
CASSESIQGDTGELFF
>few|TRBD2|TRBV30|TRBJ2-7
TGTGCCAGCGCGGGGGGGTACGAGCAGTACTTC
CASAGGYEQYF
>.|TRBD1|TRBV7-2|TRBJ1-5
TGTGCCAGCAGCCGGACCGGGACAGGGGATCAGCCCCAGCATTTT
CASSRTGTGDQPQHF
>.|TRBD1|TRBV7-6|TRBJ1-5
TGTGCCAGCAGCTTAGAGACAGGGTATGGAAATCAGCCCCAGCATTTT
CASSLETGYGNQPQHF
>few|TRBD1|TRBV19|TRBJ1-2
TGTGCCAGTAGTCCAACCGGGACAGGGGCTGGCTATGGCTACACCTTC
CASSPTGTGAGYGYTF
>.|TRBD1|TRBV24-1|TRBJ1-4
TGTGCCACCAGCGCGGGACAGATTAATGAAAAACTGTTTTTT
CATSAGQINEKLFF
>.|TRBD1|TRBV7-2|TRBJ2-2
TGTGCCAGCAGCTTAGCTCCGGGACAGACGAACACCGGGGAGCTGTTTTTT
CASSLAPGQTNTGELFF
>.|.|TRBV4-1|TRBJ1-5
TGCGCCAGCAGCCAAGAAGGGAGCCGGTATAGCAATCAGCCCCAGCATTTT
CASSQEGSRYSNQPQHF
>.|.|TRBV30|TRBJ2-7
TGTGCCTGGAGTAAGGGCAGGGTTTACCACGAGCAGTACTTC
CAWSKGRVYHEQYF
>.|TRBD2|TRBV19|TRBJ2-1
TGTGCCAGTAGTACAGCGGGAGGGAACAATGAGCAGTTCTTC
CASSTAGGNNEQFF
>.|TRBD1|TRBV29-1|TRBJ2-7
TGCAGCGCCCGACAGGGGCCGAACGAGCAGTACTTC
CSARQGPNEQYF
>.|.|TRBV18|TRBJ1-1
TGTGCCAGCTCACCCGAACGGTACACTGAAGCTTTCTTT
CASSPERYTEAFF
>.|.|TRBV7-6|TRBJ2-5
TGTGCCAGCAGCTTAGAGCCAGAGACCCAGTACTTC
CASSLEPETQYF
>.|.|TRBV21-1|TRBJ1-6
TGTGCCAGCAGAGGAAAAACAGGGGTGGCTAATTCACCCCTCCACTTT
CASRGKTGVANSPLHF
>.|.|TRBV9|TRBJ1-1
TGTGCCAGCAGTCCGGGAGATGACACTGAAGCTTTCTTT
CASSPGDDTEAFF
>.|.|TRBV5-1|TRBJ1-1
TGCGCCAGCAGCGTATCCGGGACTGGGATGGGCACTGAAGCTTTCTTT
CASSVSGTGMGTEAFF
>.|.|TRBV10-3|TRBJ1-1
TGTGCCATCAGTGACGTCTTGGACAGCACTGAAGCTTTCTTT
CAISDVLDSTEAFF
>.|TRBD2|TRBV24-1|TRBJ2-2
TGTGCCACCAGTGGCCCGACTAGCGCCAACACCGGGGAGCTGTTTTTT
CATSGPTSANTGELFF
>.|.|TRBV11-3|TRBJ2-1
TGTGCCAGCAGTTTCGGGACTTATGACAATGAGCAGTTCTTC
CASSFGTYDNEQFF
>.|.|TRBV11-3|TRBJ2-5
TGTGCCAGCAGCTTTTCTGGGAGTGAGACCCAGTACTTC
CASSFSGSETQYF
>.|.|TRBV10-3|TRBJ1-6
TGTGCCATCAGTGGCCCCGATGCAGGCTCCAATTCACCCCTCCACTTT
CAISGPDAGSNSPLHF
>.|TRBD1|TRBV5-1|TRBJ1-2
TGCGCCAGCAGCTCACAGGGGTTTGGCTACACCTTC
CASSSQGFGYTF
>.|.|TRBV7-6|TRBJ2-1
TGTGCCAGCAGCAGTAGTCTGAGCTCCTACAATGAGCAGTTCTTC
CASSSSLSSYNEQFF
>.|.|TRBV18|TRBJ2-3
TGTGCCAGCCATGGGAGGACCACAGATACGCAGTATTTT
CASHGRTTDTQYF
>.|TRBD1|TRBV28|TRBJ2-7
TGTGCCAGCAGAGACGTAGGGGGCGGAAATCCCGGCGAGCAGTACTTC
CASRDVGGGNPGEQYF
>.|TRBD1|TRBV5-1|TRBJ2-7
TGCGCCAGCAGCTTGGGTGGGACAGGGAGGCGCGAGCAGTACTTC
CASSLGGTGRREQYF
>.|.|TRBV5-4|TRBJ1-5
TGTGCCAGCAGCTTGGTTCCAAATCAGCCCCAGCATTTT
CASSLVPNQPQHF
>.|TRBD1|TRBV3-1/TRBV3-2|TRBJ1-5
TGTGCCAGCAGCCAGGCCGGGACAGGGGGCAGTCAGCCCCAGCATTTT
CASSQAGTGGSQPQHF
>few|.|TRBV19|TRBJ2-1
TGTGCCAGTAGACGACTATCCCCTTCGGGCAATGAGCAGTTCTTC
CASRRLSPSGNEQFF
>once|TRBD1|TRBV19|TRBJ1-5
TGTGCCAGTAGACGGGACAGGGGGGGATCGCATCAGCCCCAGCATTTT
CASRRDRGGSHQPQHF
>.|TRBD1|TRBV5-1|TRBJ1-2
TGCGCCAGCAGCCAAGGACAGGCTATTTATGGCTACACCTTC
CASSQGQAIYGYTF
>.|.|TRBV9|TRBJ1-4
TGTGCCAGCAGCTTTACAGGGAAGGATGAAAAACTGTTTTTT
CASSFTGKDEKLFF
>.|.|TRBV28|TRBJ1-4
TGTGCCAGCAGTTCCCCTCGGGGGAGGGGGGGTGAGAAACTGTTTTTT
CASSSPRGRGGEKLFF
>few|.|TRBV27|TRBJ1-5
TGTGCCAGCAGTGCCAGAACAGGGATTAGCAATCAGCCCCAGCATTTT
CASSARTGISNQPQHF
>.|.|TRBV30|TRBJ2-7
TGTGCCTGGAGTATGGGACTCGTCTTCTACGAGCAGTACTTC
CAWSMGLVFYEQYF
>.|.|TRBV29-1|TRBJ2-1
TGCAGCGTTGAGGTGGGGAGGAATGAGCAGTTCTTC
CSVEVGRNEQFF
>few|.|TRBV4-1|TRBJ1-2
TGCGCCAGCAGCCGTGCGGACGGGGAGGCTTATGGCTACACCTTC
CASSRADGEAYGYTF